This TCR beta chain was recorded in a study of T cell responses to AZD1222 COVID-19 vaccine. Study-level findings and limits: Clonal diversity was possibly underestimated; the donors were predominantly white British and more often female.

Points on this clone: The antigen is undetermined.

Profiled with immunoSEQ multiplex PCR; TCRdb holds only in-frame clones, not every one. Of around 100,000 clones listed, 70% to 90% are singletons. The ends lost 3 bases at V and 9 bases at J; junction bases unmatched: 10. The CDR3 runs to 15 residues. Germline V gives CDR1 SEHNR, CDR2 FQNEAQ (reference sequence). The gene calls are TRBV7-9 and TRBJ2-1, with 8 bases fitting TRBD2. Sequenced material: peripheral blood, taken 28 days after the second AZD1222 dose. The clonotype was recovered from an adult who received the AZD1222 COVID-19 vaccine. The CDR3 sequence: CASSFSGTSLSEQFF. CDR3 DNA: TGTGCCAGCAGCTTTTCCGGGACTAGTCTTAGTGAGCAGTTCTTC.